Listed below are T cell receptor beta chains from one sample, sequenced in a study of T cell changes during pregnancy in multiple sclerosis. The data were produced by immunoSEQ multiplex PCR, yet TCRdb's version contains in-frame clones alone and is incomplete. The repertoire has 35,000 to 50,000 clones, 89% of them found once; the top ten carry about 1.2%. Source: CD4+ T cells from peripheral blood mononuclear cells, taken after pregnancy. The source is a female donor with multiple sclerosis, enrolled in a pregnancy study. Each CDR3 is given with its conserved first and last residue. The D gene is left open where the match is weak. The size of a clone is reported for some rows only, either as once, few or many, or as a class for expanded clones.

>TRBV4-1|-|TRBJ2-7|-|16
CASSQDPAGVAYEQYF
TGCGCCAGCAGCCAAGACCCCGCAGGGGTCGCCTACGAGCAGTACTTC
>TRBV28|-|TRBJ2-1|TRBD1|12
CASGTGDNEQFF
TGTGCCAGCGGAACAGGGGACAATGAGCAGTTCTTC
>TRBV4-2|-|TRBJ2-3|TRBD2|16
CASSPRTSGFTDTQYF
TGTGCCAGCAGCCCGAGGACTAGCGGGTTCACAGATACGCAGTATTTT
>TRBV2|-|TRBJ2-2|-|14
CASSEYVSSGELFF
TGTGCCAGCAGTGAATATGTATCCTCCGGGGAGCTGTTTTTT
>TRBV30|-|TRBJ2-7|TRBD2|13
CACSGGEGYEQYF
TGTGCCTGCTCGGGGGGAGAGGGCTACGAGCAGTACTTC
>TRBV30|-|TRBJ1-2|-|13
CAWTRSWDYGYTF
TGTGCCTGGACTAGATCCTGGGACTATGGCTACACCTTC
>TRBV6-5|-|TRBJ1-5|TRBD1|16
CASSSSGTGRNQPQHF
TGTGCCAGCAGTTCTTCCGGGACAGGGAGGAATCAGCCCCAGCATTTT
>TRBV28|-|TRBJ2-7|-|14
CASTQDTLLLEQYF
TGTGCCAGCACCCAAGACACCCTTCTCCTCGAGCAGTACTTC
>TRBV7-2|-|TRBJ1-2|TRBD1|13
CASSSYRGTGYTF
TGTGCCAGCAGCTCATACAGGGGCACTGGCTACACCTTC
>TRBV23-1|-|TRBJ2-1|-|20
CASSQSRRGSLAELGNEQFF
TGCGCCAGCAGTCAATCGAGGAGGGGGTCCCTAGCGGAGCTGGGCAATGAGCAGTTCTTC
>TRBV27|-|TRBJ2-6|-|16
CASSPLQGSGANVLTF
TGTGCCAGCAGTCCCCTACAGGGCTCTGGGGCCAACGTCCTGACTTTC
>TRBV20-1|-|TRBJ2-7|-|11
CSRASGYEQYF
TGCTCGAGGGCCTCAGGCTACGAGCAGTACTTC
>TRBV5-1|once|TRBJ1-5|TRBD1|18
CASSLEPGTGFTNQPQHF
TGCGCCAGCAGCTTGGAGCCCGGGACAGGGTTTACAAATCAGCCCCAGCATTTT
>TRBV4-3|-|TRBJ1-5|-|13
CASSNAHNQPQHF
TGCGCCAGCAGCAACGCACACAATCAGCCCCAGCATTTT
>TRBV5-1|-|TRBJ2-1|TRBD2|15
CASSPSGSPYNEQFF
TGCGCCAGCAGCCCGAGCGGGAGCCCCTACAATGAGCAGTTCTTC